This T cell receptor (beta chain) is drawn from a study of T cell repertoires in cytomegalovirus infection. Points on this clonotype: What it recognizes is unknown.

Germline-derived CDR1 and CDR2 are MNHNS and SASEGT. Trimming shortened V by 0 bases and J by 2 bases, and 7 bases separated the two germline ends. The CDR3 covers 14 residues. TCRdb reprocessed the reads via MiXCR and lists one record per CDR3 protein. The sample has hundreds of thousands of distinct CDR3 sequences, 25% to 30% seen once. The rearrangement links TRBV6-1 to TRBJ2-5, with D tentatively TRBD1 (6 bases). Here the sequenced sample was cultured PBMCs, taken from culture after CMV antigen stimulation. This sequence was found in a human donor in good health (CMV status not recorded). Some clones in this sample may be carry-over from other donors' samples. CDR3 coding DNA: TGTGCCAGCAGTGAAGCGCAGGGGCAAGAGACCCAGTACTTC. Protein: CASSEAQGQETQYF.